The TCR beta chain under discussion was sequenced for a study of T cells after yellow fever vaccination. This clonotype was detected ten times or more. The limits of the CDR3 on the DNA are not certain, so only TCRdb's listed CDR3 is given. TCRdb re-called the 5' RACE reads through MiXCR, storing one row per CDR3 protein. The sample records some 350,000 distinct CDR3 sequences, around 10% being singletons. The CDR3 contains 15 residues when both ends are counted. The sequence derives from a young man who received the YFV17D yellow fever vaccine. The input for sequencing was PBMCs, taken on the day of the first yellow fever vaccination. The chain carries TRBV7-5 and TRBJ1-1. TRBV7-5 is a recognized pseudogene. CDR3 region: CISVPEAYSWTEAFF.